The 16 T cell receptor beta chains given below trace back to one sample, sequenced in a study of blood T cell repertoires in COVID-19 (dated by TCRdb to between 2020 and 2021). Libraries were made using the immunoSEQ multiplex PCR assay. What TCRdb holds here is the immuneACCESS table cut down to in-frame rearrangements. Part of the clones is not present; checked against another copy, under half of the missing clones reflect an unresolved V gene, and the others are unexplained. For this sample there are around 150,000 clones; more than 80% appear just once. The ten most abundant clones make up 3% of the sample. Specimen: peripheral blood. The source of these receptors is an older woman with active COVID-19.

The V and J genes are TRBV9 and TRBJ2-2; D is unresolved. Trimming cost V 8 bases and J 4 bases, with 12 bases left between them. The CDR3 extends over 13 amino acids. Germline values: CDR1 SGDLS, CDR2 YYNGEE. The CDR3 sequence: CASEASVTGELFF. CDR3 DNA: TGTGCCAGTGAGGCGTCAGTCACCGGGGAGCTGTTTTTT.

The CDR3: CASSLEESSNYEQYF. CDR3 sequence (DNA): TGCGCCAGCAGCTTGGAAGAATCGTCTAACTACGAGCAGTACTTC. The chain joins TRBV5-1 to TRBJ2-7; no definite D call. This CDR3 region has 15 residues. The ends were cut back, 0 bases at V and 3 bases at J, with 13 bases in the middle. Germline lookup yields CDR1 SGHRS and CDR2 YFSETQ.

This clone is a singleton in its sample. The chain employs TRBV27 and TRBJ1-2; D may be TRBD1 (5 bases). The germline V gene has CDR1 MNHEY and CDR2 SMNVEV (reference sequence). The CDR3 extends over 16 amino acids. Trimming stripped 5 bases from V and 4 bases from J, with 20 bases between. The CDR3 DNA is TGTGCCAGCAGTCCCCCGCCAGCACAGGCCCTCTATGGCTACACCTTC. Its translation is CASSPPPAQALYGYTF.

The chain recombines TRBV6-1 with TRBJ2-7, with D tentatively TRBD2 (6 bases). The CDR3 length is 16 residues. Germline loops: CDR1 MNHNS, CDR2 SASEGT. Trimming took 3 bases from V and 2 from J, leaving 17 bases between them. The CDR3 is CASSDHGAGLTYEQYF. CDR3 sequence (DNA): TGTGCCAGCAGTGATCATGGGGCGGGACTCACCTACGAGCAGTACTTC.

V gene TRBV9 combines with J gene TRBJ2-5, with D possibly TRBD1 on 5 matching bases. V was cut by 5 bases and J by 3 bases, with 20 bases left in between. This CDR3 has 16 amino acids. Looked up from germline, CDR1 is SGDLS and CDR2 is YYNGEE. Here the CDR3 DNA reads TGTGCCAGCAGTACTTGGTCAGGGCTAGGGGAAGAGACCCAGTACTTC. This sequence encodes CASSTWSGLGEETQYF.

V is TRBV28 and J is TRBJ1-2; 10 bases align to TRBD1. The germline gives CDR1 MDHEN, CDR2 SYDVKM. The CDR3 has 17 residues. The junction had 13 bases not matched to a gene; V was cut back by 3 bases and J by 6 bases. The CDR3 reads CASSFRDRGRFKDGYTF. Written as DNA, the CDR3 is TGTGCCAGCAGTTTCCGGGACAGGGGTCGTTTTAAGGATGGCTACACCTTC.

J is TRBJ1-1 and V is TRBV3-1 (or the pseudogene TRBV3-2), with D possibly TRBD1 on 5 matching bases. This CDR3 region has 17 residues. Trimming stripped 0 bases from V and 2 bases from J, with 16 bases between. Germline lookup yields CDR1 LGHDT and CDR2 YNNKEL (reference sequence). The CDR3 region has the DNA TGTGCCAGCAGCCAAGAAGTTATTCAGGGCCTTAACACTGAAGCTTTCTTT. Its protein is CASSQEVIQGLNTEAFF.

The CDR3 DNA reads TGTGCCAGCAGCCTGTGGACAGCTCAAGAGACCCAGTACTTC. Translated: CASSLWTAQETQYF. The rearrangement uses TRBV7-9 and TRBJ2-5, with TRBD1 as a possible D gene (6 bases). CDR3 length: 14 residues. V was clipped by 5 bases and J by 2 bases, with 12 bases between them. Germline CDR1 is SEHNR and CDR2 is FQNEAQ (reference sequence). The variable domain in full, with the rest retrieved from reference TRBV7-9 and TRBJ2-5, is DTGVSQNPRHKITKRGQNVTFRCDPISEHNRLYWYRQTLGQGPEFLTYFQNEAQLEKSRLLSDRFSAERPKGSFSTLEIQRTEQGDSAMYLCASSLWTAQETQYFGPGTRLLVL.

This sequence joins TRBV4-2 and TRBJ2-1; 7 positions agree with TRBD2. Trimming took 1 base from V and 6 from J; bases not matched to a gene: 3. The V gene's germline CDR1 is LGHNA and CDR2 YNFKEQ. This CDR3 region has 14 residues. CDR3: CASSQVGTINEQFF. CDR3 in DNA: TGTGCCAGCAGCCAAGTGGGGACTATCAATGAGCAGTTCTTC.

This chain uses TRBV7-2 with TRBJ2-7, with D perhaps matching TRBD1 (5 bases). The CDR3 totals 14 residues. CDR1 is SGHTA and CDR2 is FQGNSA in the germline V gene. Trimming shortened V by 6 bases and J by 6 bases, and 18 bases separated the two germline ends. The CDR3 is CASSGAPRGVEQYF. CDR3 bases: TGTGCCAGCAGTGGGGCCCCGAGAGGCGTCGAGCAGTACTTC.

The chain links TRBV18 to TRBJ2-7; the match to TRBD2 covers 10 bases. J was trimmed by 5 bases and V by 2 bases; bases with no gene match: 12. This CDR3 comprises 17 residues. Germline V lookup: CDR1 KGHSH, CDR2 LQKENI. The CDR3 region has the DNA TGTGCCAGCTCACCAATTGCCCCAGCGGGAGGGCCCCACGAGCAGTACTTC. This sequence encodes CASSPIAPAGGPHEQYF.

The chain joins TRBV5-1 to TRBJ2-1, with TRBD2 identical over 8 bases. Germline CDR1 and CDR2: SGHRS and YFSETQ. V lost 2 bases, J lost 6 bases, and 10 bases stayed unmatched. The CDR3 is made up of 16 amino acids. CDR3 bases: TGCGCCAGCAGCTTCACCCCGGGACTAGGACTCAATGAGCAGTTCTTC. This translates into CASSFTPGLGLNEQFF.

Only one count was recorded for this clone. V and J are TRBV7-2 and TRBJ2-5; TRBD1 agrees at 8 bases. This CDR3 has 18 amino acids. Germline loops: CDR1 SGHTA, CDR2 FQGNSA. With 3 bases clipped from V and 4 bases from J, the junction kept 16 bases outside the gene matches. The CDR3 sequence: CASSFGLTGGVPRETQYF. Written as DNA, the CDR3 is TGTGCCAGCAGCTTTGGGCTTACAGGGGGAGTACCACGAGAGACCCAGTACTTC.

V gene TRBV5-4 combines with J gene TRBJ2-5; 14 bases are shared with TRBD2. Losses at the gene ends were 3 bases for V and 3 bases for J; bases not matched to a gene: 4. This CDR3 comprises 16 residues. CDR1 and CDR2 (germline): SGHNT, YYREEE (reference sequence). As DNA, the CDR3 is TGTGCCAGCAGCTGGGGACTAGCGGGAGTTGAAGAGACCCAGTACTTC. It encodes CASSWGLAGVEETQYF.

The chain links TRBV6-2 or TRBV6-3 to TRBJ2-1; 15 nucleotides line up with TRBD2. V lost 6 bases and J lost 4; bases outside the gene matches: 7. The CDR3 extends over 17 amino acids. CDR1 and CDR2 (germline): MNHEY, SVGEGT. This CDR3 is CASSPWTSGRAYNEQFF. The DNA for the CDR3 is TGTGCCAGCAGCCCTTGGACTAGCGGGAGGGCGTACAATGAGCAGTTCTTC.

The chain is built from TRBV7-2 and TRBJ2-7; D might be TRBD1 (6 bases). The CDR3 length is 13 residues. Trimming took off 3 bases at V and 3 bases at J, with 9 bases between the two ends. The germline CDR1 and CDR2 sequences are SGHTA and FQGNSA. This CDR3 is CASSLAGDYEQYF. The CDR3 DNA reads as TGTGCCAGCAGCTTGGCAGGGGACTACGAGCAGTACTTC.